This T cell receptor (beta chain) was identified in a study of blood T cell repertoires in COVID-19. Across the whole study: The cDNA or gDNA used as material had been derived from T cells, B-cell-depleted T cells, or PBMCs.

The CDR3 loop spans 15 amino acids. In germline, CDR1 is LGHNA, CDR2 YSLEER. Trimming at V came to 4 bases and at J to 2 bases, leaving 3 bases not matched to a gene. This clone came up a few times. Clones were sequenced by immunoSEQ multiplex PCR, and TCRdb holds only the in-frame ones, with some missing. The sample yields 250,000 to 300,000 clones, 81% seen once. Material for sequencing was peripheral blood. This rearrangement joins TRBV4-3 to TRBJ2-3, with TRBD2 identical over 10 bases. This TCR came from a woman in her sixties with active or convalescent COVID-19. The CDR3 protein is CASSLSGGTTDTQYF. As DNA, the CDR3 is TGCGCCAGCAGCCTTAGCGGGGGGACCACAGATACGCAGTATTTT.